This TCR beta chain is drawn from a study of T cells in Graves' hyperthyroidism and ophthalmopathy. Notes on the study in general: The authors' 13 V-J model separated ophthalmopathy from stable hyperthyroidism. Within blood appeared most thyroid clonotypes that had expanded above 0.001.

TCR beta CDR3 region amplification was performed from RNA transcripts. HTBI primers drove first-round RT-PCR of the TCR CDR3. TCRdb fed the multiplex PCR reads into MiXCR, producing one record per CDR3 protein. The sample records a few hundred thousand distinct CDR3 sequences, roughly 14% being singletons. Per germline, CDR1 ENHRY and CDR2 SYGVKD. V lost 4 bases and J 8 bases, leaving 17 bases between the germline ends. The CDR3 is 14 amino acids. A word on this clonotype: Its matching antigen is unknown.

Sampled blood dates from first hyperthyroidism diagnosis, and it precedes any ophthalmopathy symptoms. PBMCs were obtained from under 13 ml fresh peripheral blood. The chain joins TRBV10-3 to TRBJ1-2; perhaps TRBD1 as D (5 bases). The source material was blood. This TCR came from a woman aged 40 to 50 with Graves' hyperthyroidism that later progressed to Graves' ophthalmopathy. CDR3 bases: TGTGCCATCAGTGGAACAGGCTTGTCCGGCGGCTACACCTTC. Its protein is CAISGTGLSGGYTF.